This T cell receptor (beta chain) emerged from a study of identical twins. This clonotype has ten or more counts. Each cDNA held unique molecular identifiers, and template switching gave it a universal primer site. From the 5' RACE reads, TCRdb called clonotypes with MiXCR, one entry per CDR3 protein. The table lists 240,000 or so distinct CDR3 sequences, roughly 12% of them singletons. V was cut by 0 bases and J by 4 bases, with 17 bases left in between. CDR3 size: 17 residues. Germline lookup yields CDR1 LGHNA and CDR2 YNFKEQ. These same records also appear under a second study, on yellow fever vaccine responses in identical twins.

The clonotype was recovered from a woman younger than 30 in good health. Specimen: memory (CD45RO+) T cells sorted from blood. The chain is built from TRBV4-2 and TRBJ2-3; D possibly corresponds to TRBD2 (5 bases). The CDR3 here is CASSQDPPQTGADTQYF. Here the CDR3 DNA reads TGTGCCAGCAGCCAAGATCCCCCTCAAACCGGGGCAGATACGCAGTATTTT.